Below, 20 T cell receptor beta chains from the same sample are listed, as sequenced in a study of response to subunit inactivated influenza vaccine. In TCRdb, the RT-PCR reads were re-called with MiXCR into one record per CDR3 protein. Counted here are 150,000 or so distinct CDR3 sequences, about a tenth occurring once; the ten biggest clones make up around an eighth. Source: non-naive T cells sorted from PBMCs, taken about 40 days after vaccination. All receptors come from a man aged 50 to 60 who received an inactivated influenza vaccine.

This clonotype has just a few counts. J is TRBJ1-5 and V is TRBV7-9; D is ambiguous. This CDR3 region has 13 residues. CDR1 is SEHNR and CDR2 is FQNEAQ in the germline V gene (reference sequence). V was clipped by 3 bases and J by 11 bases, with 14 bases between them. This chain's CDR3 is CASSLTGVQAQHF. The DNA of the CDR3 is TGTGCCAGCAGCTTGACCGGCGTCCAGGCCCAGCATTTT.

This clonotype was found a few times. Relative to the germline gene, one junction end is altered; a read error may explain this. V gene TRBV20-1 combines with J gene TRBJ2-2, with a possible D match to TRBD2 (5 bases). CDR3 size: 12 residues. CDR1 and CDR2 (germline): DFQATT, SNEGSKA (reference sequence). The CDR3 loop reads CSASNSPGVLFF. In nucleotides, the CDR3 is TGCAGTGCTAGTAACTCGCCCGGGGTGCTGTTTTTT.

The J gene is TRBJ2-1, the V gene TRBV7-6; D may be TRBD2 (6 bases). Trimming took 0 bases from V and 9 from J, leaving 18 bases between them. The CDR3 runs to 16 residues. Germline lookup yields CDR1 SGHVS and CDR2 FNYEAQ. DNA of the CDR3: TGTGCCAGCAGCTTAGCGACTAGACAAAGGGACGGTGAGCAGTTCTTC. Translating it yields CASSLATRQRDGEQFF.

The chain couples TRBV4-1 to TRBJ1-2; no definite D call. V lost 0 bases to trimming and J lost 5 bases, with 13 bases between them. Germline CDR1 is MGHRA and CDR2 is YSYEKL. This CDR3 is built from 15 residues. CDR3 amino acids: CASSQDMSGWYGYTF. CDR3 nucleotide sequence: TGCGCCAGCAGCCAAGATATGTCAGGATGGTATGGCTACACCTTC.

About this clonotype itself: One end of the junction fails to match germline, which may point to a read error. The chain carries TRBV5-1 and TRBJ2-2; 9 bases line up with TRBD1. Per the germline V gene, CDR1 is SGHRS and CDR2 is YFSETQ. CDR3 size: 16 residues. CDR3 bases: TGCGCCTGCAGCCTCGACAGGGGGGCGAACACCGGGGAGCTGTTTTTT. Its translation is CACSLDRGANTGELFF.

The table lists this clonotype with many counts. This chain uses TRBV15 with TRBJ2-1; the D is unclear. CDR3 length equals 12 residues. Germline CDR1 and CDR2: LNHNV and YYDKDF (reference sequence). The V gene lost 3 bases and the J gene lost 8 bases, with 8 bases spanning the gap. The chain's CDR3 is CATSRLYDEQFF. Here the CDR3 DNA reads TGTGCCACCAGCAGGCTGTACGATGAGCAGTTCTTC.

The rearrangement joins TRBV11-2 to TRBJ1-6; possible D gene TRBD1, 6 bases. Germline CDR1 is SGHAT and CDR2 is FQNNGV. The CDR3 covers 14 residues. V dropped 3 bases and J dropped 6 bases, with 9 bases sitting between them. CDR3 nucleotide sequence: TGTGCCAGCAGCTTGGACAGTTTTAATTCACCCCTCCACTTT. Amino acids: CASSLDSFNSPLHF.

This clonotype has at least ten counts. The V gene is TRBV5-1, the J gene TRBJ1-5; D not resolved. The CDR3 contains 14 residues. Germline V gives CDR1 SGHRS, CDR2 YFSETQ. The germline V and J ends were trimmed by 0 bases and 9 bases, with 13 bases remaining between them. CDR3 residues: CASSLEPEAGPQHF. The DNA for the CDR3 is TGCGCCAGCAGCTTGGAGCCTGAAGCAGGGCCCCAGCATTTT.

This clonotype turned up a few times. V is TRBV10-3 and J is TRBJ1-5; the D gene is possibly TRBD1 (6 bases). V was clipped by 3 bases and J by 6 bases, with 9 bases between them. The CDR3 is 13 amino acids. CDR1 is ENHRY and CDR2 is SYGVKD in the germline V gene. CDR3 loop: CAISEQGPQPQHF. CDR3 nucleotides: TGTGCCATCAGTGAACAGGGTCCTCAGCCCCAGCATTTT.

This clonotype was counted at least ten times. In DNA, the CDR3 is TGTGCCAGCAGCTTTGTCACAGGGGGTGACTATGGCTACACCTTC. The encoded protein is CASSFVTGGDYGYTF. J is TRBJ1-2 and V is TRBV7-8, with 8 bases lining up with TRBD1. Germline V gene sequence: CDR1 SGHVS, CDR2 FQNEAQ. The CDR3 extends over 15 amino acids. The junction had 6 bases not matched to a gene; V was cut back by 3 bases and J by 3 bases.

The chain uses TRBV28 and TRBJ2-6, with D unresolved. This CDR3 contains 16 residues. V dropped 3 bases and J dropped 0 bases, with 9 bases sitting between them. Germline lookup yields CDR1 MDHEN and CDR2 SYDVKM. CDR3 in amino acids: CASSLTPGSGANVLTF. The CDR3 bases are TGTGCCAGCAGTTTGACCCCAGGCTCTGGGGCCAACGTCCTGACTTTC.

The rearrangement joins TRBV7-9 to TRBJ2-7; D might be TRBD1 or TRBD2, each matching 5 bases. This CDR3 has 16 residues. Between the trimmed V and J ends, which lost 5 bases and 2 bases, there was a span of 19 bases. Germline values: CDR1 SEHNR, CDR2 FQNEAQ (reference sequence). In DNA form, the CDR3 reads TGTGCCAGCAGCCCAGACTGGGACGGAAATACCTACGAGCAGTACTTC. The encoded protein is CASSPDWDGNTYEQYF.

The CDR3 DNA follows: TGTGCCAGCAGCCAAGAACTAGTTAAAGCTACGCAGTATTTT. Amino acid sequence: CASSQELVKATQYF. The chain employs TRBV4-2 and TRBJ2-3; D is possibly TRBD2 (5 bases). Per the germline V gene, CDR1 is LGHNA and CDR2 is YNFKEQ. Trimming removed 0 bases at V and 8 bases at J, with 12 bases between. This CDR3 comprises 14 residues.

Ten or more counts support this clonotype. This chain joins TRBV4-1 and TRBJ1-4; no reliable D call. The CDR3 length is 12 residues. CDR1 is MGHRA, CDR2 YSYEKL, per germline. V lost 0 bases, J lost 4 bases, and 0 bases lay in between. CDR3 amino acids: CASSQDNEKLFF. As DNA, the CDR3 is TGCGCCAGCAGCCAAGATAATGAAAAACTGTTTTTT.

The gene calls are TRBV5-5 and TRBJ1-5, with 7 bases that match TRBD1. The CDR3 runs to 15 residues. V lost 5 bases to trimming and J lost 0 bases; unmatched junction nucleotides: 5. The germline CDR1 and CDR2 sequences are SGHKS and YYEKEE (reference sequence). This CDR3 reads CASRLTGSSNQPQHF. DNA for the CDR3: TGTGCCAGCAGACTGACAGGGTCTAGCAATCAGCCCCAGCATTTT.

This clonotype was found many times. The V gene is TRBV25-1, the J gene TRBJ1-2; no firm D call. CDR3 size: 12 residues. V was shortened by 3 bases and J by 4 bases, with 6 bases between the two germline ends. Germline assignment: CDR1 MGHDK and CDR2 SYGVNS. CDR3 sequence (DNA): TGTGCCAGCAGTGACAGCGGCTATGGCTACACCTTC. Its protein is CASSDSGYGYTF.

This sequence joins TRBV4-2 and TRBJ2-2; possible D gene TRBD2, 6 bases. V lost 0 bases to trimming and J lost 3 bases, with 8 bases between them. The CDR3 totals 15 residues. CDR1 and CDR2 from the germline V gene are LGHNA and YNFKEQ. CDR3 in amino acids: CASSQESSDTGELFF. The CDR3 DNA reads TGTGCCAGCAGCCAAGAATCTAGCGACACCGGGGAGCTGTTTTTT.

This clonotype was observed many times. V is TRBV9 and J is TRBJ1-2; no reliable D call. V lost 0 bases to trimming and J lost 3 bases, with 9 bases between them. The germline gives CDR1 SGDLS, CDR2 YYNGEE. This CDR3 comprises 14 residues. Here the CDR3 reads CASSVGSGDYGYTF. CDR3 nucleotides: TGTGCCAGCAGCGTAGGGTCTGGAGACTATGGCTACACCTTC.

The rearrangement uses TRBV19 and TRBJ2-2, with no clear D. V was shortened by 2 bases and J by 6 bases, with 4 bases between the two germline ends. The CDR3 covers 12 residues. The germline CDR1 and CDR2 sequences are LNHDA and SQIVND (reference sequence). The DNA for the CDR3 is TGTGCCAGTAGTATACGCGCCGGGGAGCTGTTTTTT. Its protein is CASSIRAGELFF.

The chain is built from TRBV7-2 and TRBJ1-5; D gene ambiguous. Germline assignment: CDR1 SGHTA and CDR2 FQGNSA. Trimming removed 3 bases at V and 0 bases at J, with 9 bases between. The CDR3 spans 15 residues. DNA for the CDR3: TGTGCCAGCAGCTTGAAGGCTCTTAGCAATCAGCCCCAGCATTTT. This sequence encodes CASSLKALSNQPQHF. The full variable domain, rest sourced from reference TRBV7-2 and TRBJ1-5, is GAGVSQSPSNKVTEKGKDVELRCDPISGHTALYWYRQSLGQGLEFLIYFQGNSAPDKSGLPSDRFSAERTGGSVSTLTIQRTQQEDSAVYLCASSLKALSNQPQHFGDGTRLSIL.